These 3 T cell receptor beta chains came from one sample sequenced in a study of PD-1 blockade in classical Hodgkin lymphoma. Time point here: cycle 4 day 1 (C4D1), after less than 7 weeks of nivolumab. Every patient experienced relapse after autologous stem cell transplantation, and brentuximab vedotin exposure varied. Clones were sequenced by immunoSEQ multiplex PCR, and TCRdb holds only the in-frame ones, with some missing. The table records approximately 30,000 clones, over 75% of them present only once. The material was peripheral blood mononuclear cells (PBMCs), obtained before the fourth cycle of nivolumab. The receptor set was obtained from a human donor with classical Hodgkin lymphoma.

This clone was counted between two and nine times. The rearrangement joins TRBV27 to TRBJ1-5; maybe TRBD1 (5 bases). Looked up from germline, CDR1 is MNHEY and CDR2 is SMNVEV (reference sequence). The CDR3 length is 17 residues. Trimming left V 5 bases short and J 0 bases short, with 17 bases between. CDR3 residues: CASSRSSLGVSNQPQHF. The CDR3 bases are TGTGCCAGCAGTAGGTCCTCTTTGGGGGTTAGCAATCAGCCCCAGCATTTT.

CDR3 protein: CASSLRTGRYYGYTF. CDR3 bases: TGTGCCAGCAGTTTAAGGACAGGAAGGTACTATGGCTACACCTTC. The V gene is TRBV28, the J gene TRBJ1-2; 7 bases fit TRBD1. This CDR3 has 15 residues. Looked up from germline, CDR1 is MDHEN and CDR2 is SYDVKM. Losses at the gene ends were 2 bases for V and 3 bases for J; bases not matched to a gene: 6.

V is TRBV6-1 and J is TRBJ2-1; 10 bases fit TRBD1. V lost 3 bases, J lost 4 bases, and 3 bases stayed unmatched. Germline CDR1 reads MNHNS; CDR2 reads SASEGT. This CDR3 comprises 15 residues. CDR3 amino acids: CASSEDRGGYNEQFF. Written as DNA, the CDR3 is TGTGCCAGCAGTGAGGACAGGGGGGGTTACAATGAGCAGTTCTTC.